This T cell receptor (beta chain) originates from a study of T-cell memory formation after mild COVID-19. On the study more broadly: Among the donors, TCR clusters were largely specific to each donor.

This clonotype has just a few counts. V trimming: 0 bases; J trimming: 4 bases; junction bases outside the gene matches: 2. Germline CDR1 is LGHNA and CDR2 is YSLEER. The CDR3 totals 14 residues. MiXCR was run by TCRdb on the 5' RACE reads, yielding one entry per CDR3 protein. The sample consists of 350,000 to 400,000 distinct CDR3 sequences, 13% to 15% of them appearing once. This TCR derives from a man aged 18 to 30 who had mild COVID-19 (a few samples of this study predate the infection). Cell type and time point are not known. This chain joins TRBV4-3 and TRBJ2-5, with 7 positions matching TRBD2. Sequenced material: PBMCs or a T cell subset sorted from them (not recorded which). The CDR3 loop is CASSQDSSGETQYF. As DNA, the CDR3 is TGCGCCAGCAGCCAAGATTCTAGCGGAGAGACCCAGTACTTC.